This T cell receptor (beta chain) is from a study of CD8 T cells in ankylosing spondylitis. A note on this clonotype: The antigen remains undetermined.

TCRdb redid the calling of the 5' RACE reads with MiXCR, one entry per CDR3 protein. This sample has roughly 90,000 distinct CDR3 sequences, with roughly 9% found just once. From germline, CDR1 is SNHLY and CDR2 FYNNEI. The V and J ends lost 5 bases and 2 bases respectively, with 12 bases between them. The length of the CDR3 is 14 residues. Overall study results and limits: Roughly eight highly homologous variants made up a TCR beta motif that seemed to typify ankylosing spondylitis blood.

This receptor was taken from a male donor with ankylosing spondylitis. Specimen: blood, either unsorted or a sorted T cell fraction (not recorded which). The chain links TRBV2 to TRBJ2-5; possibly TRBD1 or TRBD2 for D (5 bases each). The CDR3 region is CASSHPGRQETQYF. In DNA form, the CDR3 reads TGTGCCAGCAGTCACCCGGGACGACAAGAGACCCAGTACTTC. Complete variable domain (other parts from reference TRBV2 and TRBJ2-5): EPEVTQTPSHQVTQMGQEVILRCVPISNHLYFYWYRQILGQKVEFLVSFYNNEISEKSEIFDDQFSVERPDGSNFTLKIRSTKLEDSAMYFCASSHPGRQETQYFGPGTRLLVL.